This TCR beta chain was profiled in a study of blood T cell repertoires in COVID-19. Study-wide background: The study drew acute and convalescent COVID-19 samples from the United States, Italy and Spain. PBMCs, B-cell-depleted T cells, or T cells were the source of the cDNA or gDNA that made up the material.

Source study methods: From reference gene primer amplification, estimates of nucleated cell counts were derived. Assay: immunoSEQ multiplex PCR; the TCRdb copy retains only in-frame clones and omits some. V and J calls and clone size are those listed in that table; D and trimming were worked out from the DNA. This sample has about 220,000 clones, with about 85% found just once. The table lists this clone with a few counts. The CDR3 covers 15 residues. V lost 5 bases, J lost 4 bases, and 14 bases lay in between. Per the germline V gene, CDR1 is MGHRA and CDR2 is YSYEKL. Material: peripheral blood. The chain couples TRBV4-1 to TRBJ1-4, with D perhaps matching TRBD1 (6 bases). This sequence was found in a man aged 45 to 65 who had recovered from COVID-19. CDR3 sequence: CASSLMDSYNEKLFF. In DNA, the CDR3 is TGCGCCAGCAGCTTGATGGACAGCTATAATGAAAAACTGTTTTTT.